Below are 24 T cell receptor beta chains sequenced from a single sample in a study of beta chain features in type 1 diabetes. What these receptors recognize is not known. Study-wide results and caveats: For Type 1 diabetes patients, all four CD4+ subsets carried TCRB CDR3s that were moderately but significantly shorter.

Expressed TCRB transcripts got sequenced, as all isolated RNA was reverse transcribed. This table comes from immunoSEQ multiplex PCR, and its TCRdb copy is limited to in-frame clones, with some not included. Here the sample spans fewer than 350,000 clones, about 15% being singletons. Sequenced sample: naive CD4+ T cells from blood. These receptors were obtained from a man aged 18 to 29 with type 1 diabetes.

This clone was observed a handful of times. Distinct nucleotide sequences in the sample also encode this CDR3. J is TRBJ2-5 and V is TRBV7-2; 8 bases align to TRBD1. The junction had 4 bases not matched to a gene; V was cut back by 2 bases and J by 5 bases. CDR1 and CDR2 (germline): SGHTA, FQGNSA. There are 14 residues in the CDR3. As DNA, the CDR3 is TGTGCCAGCAGCTTACAGGGGGCCAGGGAGACCCAGTACTTC. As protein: CASSLQGARETQYF.

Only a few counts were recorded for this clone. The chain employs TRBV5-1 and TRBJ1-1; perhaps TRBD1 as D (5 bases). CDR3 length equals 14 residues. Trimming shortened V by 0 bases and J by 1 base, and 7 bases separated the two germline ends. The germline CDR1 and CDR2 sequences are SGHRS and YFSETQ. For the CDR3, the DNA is TGCGCCAGCAGCTTGGGGACATCGAACACTGAAGCTTTCTTT. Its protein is CASSLGTSNTEAFF.

CDR3 DNA sequence: TGCGCCAGCAGACCCGGGGGAGGAGAGACCCAGTACTTC. It yields the protein CASRPGGGETQYF. The rearrangement uses TRBV5-1 and TRBJ2-5; D is possibly TRBD2 (6 bases). Trimming removed 5 bases from V and 4 bases from J, with 12 bases in between. This CDR3 spans 13 amino acids. The germline V gene has CDR1 SGHRS and CDR2 YFSETQ.

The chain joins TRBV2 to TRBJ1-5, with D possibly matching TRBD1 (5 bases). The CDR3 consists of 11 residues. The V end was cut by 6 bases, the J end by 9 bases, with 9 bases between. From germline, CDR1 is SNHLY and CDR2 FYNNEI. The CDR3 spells CASRSTGPQHF. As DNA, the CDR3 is TGTGCCAGCAGGTCAACAGGGCCCCAGCATTTT.

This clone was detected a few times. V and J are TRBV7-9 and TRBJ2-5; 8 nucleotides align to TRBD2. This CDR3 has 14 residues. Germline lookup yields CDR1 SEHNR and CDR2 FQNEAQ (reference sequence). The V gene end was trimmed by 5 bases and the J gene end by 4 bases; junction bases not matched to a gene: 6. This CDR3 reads CASSRTGGSETQYF. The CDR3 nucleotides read TGTGCCAGCAGCCGTACGGGGGGGTCAGAGACCCAGTACTTC.

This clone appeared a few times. CDR3 DNA: TGCAGCGTTGGGAGACAGGGTTGGTTTAACACTGAAGCTTTCTTT. The encoded protein is CSVGRQGWFNTEAFF. V and J are TRBV29-1 and TRBJ1-1; 7 nucleotides align to TRBD1. This CDR3 spans 15 amino acids. J gave up 2 bases and V 4 bases, and 10 bases lay outside the gene matches. Germline CDR1 is SQVTM and CDR2 is ANQGSEA.

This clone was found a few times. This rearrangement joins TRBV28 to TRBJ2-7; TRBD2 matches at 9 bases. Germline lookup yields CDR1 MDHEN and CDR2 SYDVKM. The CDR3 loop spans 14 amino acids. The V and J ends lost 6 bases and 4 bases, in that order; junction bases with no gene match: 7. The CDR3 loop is CASRAGGPQYEQYF. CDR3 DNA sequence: TGTGCCAGCAGGGCGGGAGGGCCTCAATACGAGCAGTACTTC.

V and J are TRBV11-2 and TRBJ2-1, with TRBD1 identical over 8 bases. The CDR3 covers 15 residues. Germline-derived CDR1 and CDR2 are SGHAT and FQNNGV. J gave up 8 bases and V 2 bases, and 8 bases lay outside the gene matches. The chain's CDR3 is CASSLRQGAYDEQFF. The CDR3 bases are TGTGCCAGCAGCTTAAGGCAGGGGGCATACGATGAGCAGTTCTTC.

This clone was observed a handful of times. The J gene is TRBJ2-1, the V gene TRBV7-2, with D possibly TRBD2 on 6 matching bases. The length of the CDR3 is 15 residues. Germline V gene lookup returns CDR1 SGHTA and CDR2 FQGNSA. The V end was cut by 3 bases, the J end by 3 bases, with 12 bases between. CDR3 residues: CASSFGAGGYNEQFF. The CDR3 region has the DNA TGTGCCAGCAGCTTCGGGGCCGGGGGCTACAATGAGCAGTTCTTC.

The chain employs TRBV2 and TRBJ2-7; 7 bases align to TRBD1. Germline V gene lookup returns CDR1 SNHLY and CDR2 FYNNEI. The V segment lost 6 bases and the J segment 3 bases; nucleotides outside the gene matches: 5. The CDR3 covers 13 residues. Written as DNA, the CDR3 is TGTGCCAGCAGCTACCGACAGGGCTACGAGCAGTACTTC. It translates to CASSYRQGYEQYF.

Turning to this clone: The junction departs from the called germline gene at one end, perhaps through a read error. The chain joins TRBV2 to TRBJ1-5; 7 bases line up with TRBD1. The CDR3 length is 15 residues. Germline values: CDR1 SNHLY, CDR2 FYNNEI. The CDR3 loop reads CASSEGTDSNQPQHF. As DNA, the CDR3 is TGTGCCAGCAGCGAAGGGACAGATAGCAATCAGCCCCAGCATTTT.

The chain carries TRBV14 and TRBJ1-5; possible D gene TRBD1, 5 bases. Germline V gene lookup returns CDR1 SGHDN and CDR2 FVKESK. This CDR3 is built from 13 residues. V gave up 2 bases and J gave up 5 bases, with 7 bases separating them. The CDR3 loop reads CASSQTGDQPQHF. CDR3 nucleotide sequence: TGTGCCAGCAGCCAAACAGGTGATCAGCCCCAGCATTTT. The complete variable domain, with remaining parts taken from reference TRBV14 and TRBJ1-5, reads EAGVTQFPSHSVIEKGQTVTLRCDPISGHDNLYWYRRVMGKEIKFLLHFVKESKQDESGMPNNRFLAERTGGTYSTLKVQPAELEDSGVYFCASSQTGDQPQHFGDGTRLSIL.

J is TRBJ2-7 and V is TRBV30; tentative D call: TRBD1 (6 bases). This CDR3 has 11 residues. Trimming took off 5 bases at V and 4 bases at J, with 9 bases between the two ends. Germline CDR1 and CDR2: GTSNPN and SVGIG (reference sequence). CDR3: CAWGGRYEQYF. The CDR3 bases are TGTGCCTGGGGGGGCCGTTACGAGCAGTACTTC.

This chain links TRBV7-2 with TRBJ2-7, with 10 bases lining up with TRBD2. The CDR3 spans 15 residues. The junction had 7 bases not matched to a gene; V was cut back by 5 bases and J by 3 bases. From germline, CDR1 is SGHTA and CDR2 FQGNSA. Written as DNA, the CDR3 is TGTGCCAGCAGCCTACAGCGGGGGGGAAGCTACGAGCAGTACTTC. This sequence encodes CASSLQRGGSYEQYF.

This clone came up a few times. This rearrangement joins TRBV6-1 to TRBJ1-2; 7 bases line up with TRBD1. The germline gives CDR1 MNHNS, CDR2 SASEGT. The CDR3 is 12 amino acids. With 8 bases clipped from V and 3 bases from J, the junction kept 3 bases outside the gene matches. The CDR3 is CASGQADYGYTF. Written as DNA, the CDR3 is TGTGCCAGCGGACAGGCTGACTATGGCTACACCTTC.

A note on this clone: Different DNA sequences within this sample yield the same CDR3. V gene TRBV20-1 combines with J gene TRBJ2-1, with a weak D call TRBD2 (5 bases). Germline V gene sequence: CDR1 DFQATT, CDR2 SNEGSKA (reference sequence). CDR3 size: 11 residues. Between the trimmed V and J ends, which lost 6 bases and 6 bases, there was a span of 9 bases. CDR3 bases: TGCAGTGCCACTAGGTTCAATGAGCAGTTCTTC. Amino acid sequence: CSATRFNEQFF.

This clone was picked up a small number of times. CDR3 in amino acids: CASSSPTVAKNIQYF. For the CDR3, the DNA is TGTGCCAGCAGCTCACCGACAGTGGCCAAAAACATTCAGTACTTC. The V gene is TRBV11-2, the J gene TRBJ2-4, with D tentatively TRBD1 (5 bases). The length of the CDR3 is 15 residues. Trimming left V 4 bases short and J 1 base short, with 11 bases between. Germline values: CDR1 SGHAT, CDR2 FQNNGV.

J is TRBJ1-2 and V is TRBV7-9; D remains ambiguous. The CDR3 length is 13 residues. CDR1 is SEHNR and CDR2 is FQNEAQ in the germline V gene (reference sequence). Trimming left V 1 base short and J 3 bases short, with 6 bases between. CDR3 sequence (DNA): TGTGCCAGCAGCTTAGAGAGGGACTATGGCTACACCTTC. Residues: CASSLERDYGYTF.

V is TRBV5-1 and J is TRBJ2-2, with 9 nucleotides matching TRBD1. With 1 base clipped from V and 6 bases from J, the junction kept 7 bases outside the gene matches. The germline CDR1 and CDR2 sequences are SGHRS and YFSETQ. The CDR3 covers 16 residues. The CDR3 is CASSLQQGAQAGELFF. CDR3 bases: TGCGCCAGCAGCTTGCAACAGGGGGCCCAGGCCGGGGAGCTGTTTTTT.

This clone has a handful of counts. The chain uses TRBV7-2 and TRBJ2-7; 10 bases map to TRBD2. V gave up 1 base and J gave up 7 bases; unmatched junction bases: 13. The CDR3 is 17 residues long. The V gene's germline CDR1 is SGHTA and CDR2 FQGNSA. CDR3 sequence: CASSLVVVASGSWEQYF. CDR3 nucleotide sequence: TGTGCCAGCAGCTTAGTTGTAGTGGCTAGCGGGAGTTGGGAGCAGTACTTC.

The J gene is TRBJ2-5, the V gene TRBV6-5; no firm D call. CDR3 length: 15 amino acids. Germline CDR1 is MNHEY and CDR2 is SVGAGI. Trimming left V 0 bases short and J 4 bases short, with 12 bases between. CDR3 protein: CASSYSFRVVETQYF. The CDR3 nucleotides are TGTGCCAGCAGTTACTCGTTTCGGGTTGTAGAGACCCAGTACTTC.

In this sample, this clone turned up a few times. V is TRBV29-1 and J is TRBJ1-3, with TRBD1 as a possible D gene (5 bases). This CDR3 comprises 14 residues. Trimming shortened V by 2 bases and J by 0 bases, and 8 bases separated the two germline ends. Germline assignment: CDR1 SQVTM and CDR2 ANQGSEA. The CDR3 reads CSVEQGYSGNTIYF. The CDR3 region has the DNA TGCAGCGTTGAACAGGGTTACTCTGGAAACACCATATATTTT.

CDR3 coding DNA: TGTGCCATCATGAGCGGGAGGGCCATAGATACGCAGTATTTT. Translating gives CAIMSGRAIDTQYF. The genes are TRBV10-3 and TRBJ2-3; TRBD2 matches 10 bases. Germline V gives CDR1 ENHRY, CDR2 SYGVKD. This CDR3 is 14 amino acids long. The ends lost 7 bases at V and 5 bases at J; junction bases unmatched: 6.

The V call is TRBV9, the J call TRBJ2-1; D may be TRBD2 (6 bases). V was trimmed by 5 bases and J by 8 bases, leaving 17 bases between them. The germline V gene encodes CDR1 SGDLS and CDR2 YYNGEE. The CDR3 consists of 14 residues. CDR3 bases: TGTGCCAGCAGTAAAGCGGGCCCTAAGGATGAGCAGTTCTTC. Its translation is CASSKAGPKDEQFF.